What follows describes a single T cell receptor beta chain. As originally analysed: Quantification of nucleated cells was approximated via reference gene primer amplification. Profiled with immunoSEQ multiplex PCR; TCRdb holds only in-frame clones, not every one. V, J and clone size derive from that table, while D and trimming were established from the DNA sequence. The sample yields around 450,000 clones, approximately 86% seen once. The entry originates in a study of blood T cell repertoires in COVID-19. Everyone who took part was 18 to 89 years old, and they came from 20 to 25 US areas. Which cohort a participant joined came from the clinical history participants gave. Recovered Cohort 3 donors showed two negative PCRs, clearance, or symptom resolution. The source material was PBMCs or T cells enriched from blood (not recorded which). The TCR comes from a woman younger than 30 who had recovered from COVID-19.

The CDR3 DNA follows: TGTGCCGTCTCCGCACGCACGGGGACATCCTGGGGTGGCTACACCTTC. Encoded protein: CAVSARTGTSWGGYTF. The V and J genes are TRBV19 and TRBJ1-2; TRBD1 might be the D (6 bases). Trimming stripped 11 bases from V and 7 bases from J, with 29 bases between. The CDR3 sequence is 16 residues long. Germline CDR1 and CDR2: LNHDA and SQIVND (reference sequence).